These 21 T cell receptor beta chains were sequenced from one sample in a study of blood T cell repertoires in COVID-19. Only in-frame clones appear in the TCRdb table, and some are missing; sequencing was by immunoSEQ multiplex PCR. The table includes roughly 280,000 clones, about 87% detected once. Sequencing was carried out using peripheral blood. The receptors here all came from a woman aged 55-75 years with COVID-19, enrolled during active disease.

Turning to this clone: Compared with germline, one end of the junction differs, possibly owing to a read error. The chain carries TRBV7-2 and TRBJ2-3, with 9 positions matching TRBD2. The CDR3 is made up of 15 amino acids. Looked up from germline, CDR1 is SGHTA and CDR2 is FQGNSA. Here the CDR3 DNA reads TGTGCCAGCAGGTTAGCGGGAGTTATGTCGGATACGCAGTATTTT. Encoded protein: CASRLAGVMSDTQYF.

V gene TRBV28 combines with J gene TRBJ1-1; tentatively, D is TRBD1 (5 bases). The length of the CDR3 is 14 residues. CDR1 and CDR2 (germline): MDHEN, SYDVKM. Between the trimmed V and J ends, which lost 5 bases and 3 bases, there was a span of 13 bases. The CDR3 loop reads CASSRMGGYTEAFF. The DNA of the CDR3 is TGTGCCAGCAGTCGAATGGGGGGGTACACTGAAGCTTTCTTT.

This rearrangement joins TRBV9 to TRBJ1-1, with 7 bases that match TRBD1. The junction had 8 bases not matched to a gene; V was cut back by 3 bases and J by 0 bases. Germline V lookup: CDR1 SGDLS, CDR2 YYNGEE. This CDR3 is 16 amino acids long. The CDR3 nucleotides read TGTGCCAGCAGCGCTCAGACAGGGCTGGTGAACACTGAAGCTTTCTTT. It encodes CASSAQTGLVNTEAFF.

This clone was found a few times. V and J are TRBV7-3 and TRBJ2-7, with a tentative D call TRBD2 (6 bases). CDR3 length: 13 residues. Trimming cost V 2 bases and J 6 bases, with 11 bases left between them. Looked up from germline, CDR1 is SGHTA and CDR2 is FQGTGA. CDR3 DNA sequence: TGTGCCAGCAGCTTAGTGGCGCGGGGCGAGCAGTACTTC. As protein: CASSLVARGEQYF.

V is TRBV30 and J is TRBJ1-2; D gene uncertain. The CDR3 extends over 12 amino acids. V gave up 1 base and J gave up 3 bases, with 6 bases separating them. Germline CDR1 GTSNPN, CDR2 SVGIG (reference sequence). The CDR3 DNA follows: TGTGCCTGGAGTGGGACTGACTATGGCTACACCTTC. This codes for CAWSGTDYGYTF.

V is TRBV30 and J is TRBJ1-6; 7 bases match TRBD1. Looked up from germline, CDR1 is GTSNPN and CDR2 is SVGIG (reference sequence). Trimming at V came to 1 base and at J to 0 bases, leaving 12 bases not matched to a gene. CDR3 length equals 19 residues. CDR3 in DNA: TGTGCCTGGAGTGCCTTCGACAGGGCCAGGAGCTCCTATAATTCACCCCTCCACTTT. This translates into CAWSAFDRARSSYNSPLHF.

This sequence joins TRBV7-2 and TRBJ2-3; 10 bases are a match to TRBD2. V shed 4 bases and J 0 bases; nucleotides not matched to a gene: 13. CDR3 length equals 19 residues. Germline V gene data show CDR1 as SGHTA and CDR2 as FQGNSA. CDR3 sequence (DNA): TGTGCCAGCAGCTCACTAGCGGGGAGGGCCAAGGGTAGCACAGATACGCAGTATTTT. Its protein is CASSSLAGRAKGSTDTQYF.

The genes are TRBV27 and TRBJ2-2, with TRBD2 matching over 12 bases. Germline loops: CDR1 MNHEY, CDR2 SMNVEV (reference sequence). There are 16 residues in the CDR3. The J segment lost 6 bases and the V segment lost 5 bases, leaving 7 bases of the junction unmatched. The CDR3 protein is CASSLGLAGFAGELFF. The CDR3 DNA reads as TGTGCCAGCAGTCTAGGACTAGCGGGATTCGCCGGGGAGCTGTTTTTT.

The chain couples TRBV29-1 to TRBJ2-1, with a possible D match to TRBD2 (6 bases). Trimming stripped 6 bases from V and 7 bases from J, with 10 bases between. There are 11 residues in the CDR3. From germline, CDR1 is SQVTM and CDR2 ANQGSEA. The CDR3 here is CSVLASNEQFF. CDR3 DNA: TGCAGCGTCCTAGCGAGTAATGAGCAGTTCTTC.

The chain joins TRBV29-1 to TRBJ2-3, with unresolved D. CDR1 and CDR2 from the germline V gene are SQVTM and ANQGSEA. The V end was cut by 8 bases, the J end by 0 bases, with 12 bases between. The CDR3 covers 13 residues. The CDR3 region has the DNA TGCAGCCACAGCCCAACCAGCACAGATACGCAGTATTTT. Translated, it gives CSHSPTSTDTQYF.

This clone was counted a few times. The chain joins TRBV7-8 to TRBJ1-1; possibly TRBD1 for D (5 bases). With 1 base removed from V and 4 bases from J, the gap between germline ends came to 7 bases. The length of the CDR3 is 13 residues. Germline V gene lookup returns CDR1 SGHVS and CDR2 FQNEAQ. CDR3 DNA: TGTGCCAGCAGCTTAGTCAGGGTCACTGAAGCTTTCTTT. Encoded protein: CASSLVRVTEAFF.

CDR3 bases: TGTGCCAGCAGTTTGGACAGGCGCCCATCTAACTATGGCTACACCTTC. Protein sequence: CASSLDRRPSNYGYTF. The J gene is TRBJ1-2, the V gene TRBV28; 7 bases align to TRBD1. The CDR3 extends over 16 amino acids. In germline, CDR1 is MDHEN, CDR2 SYDVKM. The V segment lost 3 bases and the J segment 0 bases; nucleotides outside the gene matches: 7.

The gene calls are TRBV28 and TRBJ1-3; 9 nucleotides line up with TRBD1. Trimming at V came to 6 bases and at J to 3 bases, leaving 3 bases not matched to a gene. The CDR3 has 14 amino acids. Germline assignment: CDR1 MDHEN and CDR2 SYDVKM. CDR3 protein: CASRTGGGGNTIYF. CDR3 coding DNA: TGTGCCAGCAGGACAGGGGGTGGTGGAAACACCATATATTTT.

Here the CDR3 reads CASTTDRGPQPQHF. The CDR3 DNA sequence: TGTGCCAGTACAACGGACAGGGGGCCTCAGCCCCAGCATTTT. The rearrangement links TRBV19 to TRBJ1-5; TRBD1 agrees at 11 bases. J lost 6 bases, V lost 7 bases, and 5 bases had no gene match. This CDR3 spans 14 amino acids. Germline V gene data show CDR1 as LNHDA and CDR2 as SQIVND (reference sequence).

This clone was found once. This CDR3 is CASSDQPGQGATEAFF. The DNA for the CDR3 is TGTGCCAGCAGTGACCAACCGGGACAGGGGGCCACTGAAGCTTTCTTT. The V call is TRBV6-1, the J call TRBJ1-1; 12 bases agree with TRBD1. In germline, CDR1 is MNHNS, CDR2 SASEGT. CDR3 size: 16 residues. With V trimmed by 3 bases and J by 4 bases, 6 bases remained unmatched.

This clone has just a few counts. This sequence joins TRBV30 and TRBJ2-7; D is perhaps TRBD1 (5 bases). CDR1 and CDR2 from the germline V gene are GTSNPN and SVGIG (reference sequence). This CDR3 spans 12 amino acids. V was pared by 5 bases and J by 0 bases, with 8 bases between. CDR3 DNA: TGTGCCTGGGCCCAGGGCTCCTACGAGCAGTACTTC. It is translated as CAWAQGSYEQYF.

This clone is labeled medium-sized. CDR3 in amino acids: CASSLLSEKETQYF. CDR3 coding DNA: TGTGCCAGCAGTTTACTCTCTGAGAAGGAGACCCAGTACTTC. The chain is built from TRBV28 and TRBJ2-5; D is unresolved. V lost 2 bases, J lost 5 bases, and 12 bases lay in between. The CDR3 spans 14 residues. Germline assignment: CDR1 MDHEN and CDR2 SYDVKM.

The chain employs TRBV11-2 and TRBJ2-2, with a possible D match to TRBD2 (6 bases). Germline lookup yields CDR1 SGHAT and CDR2 FQNNGV. Trimming removed 1 base at V and 5 bases at J, with 14 bases between. The CDR3 has 16 amino acids. CDR3 sequence (DNA): TGTGCCAGCAGCTTAGTACGCGGGGCGCGGACCGGGGAGCTGTTTTTT. It codes for CASSLVRGARTGELFF. The complete variable domain, with remaining parts taken from reference TRBV11-2 and TRBJ2-2, reads EAGVAQSPRYKIIEKRQSVAFWCNPISGHATLYWYQQILGQGPKLLIQFQNNGVVDDSQLPKDRFSAERLKGVDSTLKIQPAKLEDSAVYLCASSLVRGARTGELFFGEGSRLTVL.

The rearrangement uses TRBV5-1 and TRBJ2-7; 7 bases agree with TRBD2. With V trimmed by 0 bases and J by 2 bases, 5 bases remained unmatched. The CDR3 covers 15 residues. Germline loops: CDR1 SGHRS, CDR2 YFSETQ. The CDR3 loop is CASSLGSGETYEQYF. As DNA, the CDR3 is TGCGCCAGCAGCTTGGGGAGCGGGGAGACCTACGAGCAGTACTTC. Full variable domain (rest looked up from reference TRBV5-1 and TRBJ2-7): KAGVTQTPRYLIKTRGQQVTLSCSPISGHRSVSWYQQTPGQGLQFLFEYFSETQRNKGNFPGRFSGRQFSNSRSEMNVSTLELGDSALYLCASSLGSGETYEQYFGPGTRLTVT.

The chain combines TRBV5-1 with TRBJ2-3; D perhaps matches TRBD1 (5 bases). CDR1 is SGHRS, CDR2 YFSETQ, per germline. The V gene lost 0 bases and the J gene lost 3 bases, with 11 bases spanning the gap. This CDR3 spans 15 amino acids. CDR3: CASSLETAQTDTQYF. Written as DNA, the CDR3 is TGCGCCAGCAGCTTGGAGACAGCTCAAACAGATACGCAGTATTTT.

The V and J genes are TRBV24-1 and TRBJ1-5; TRBD1 matches 11 bases. The V segment lost 3 bases and the J segment 6 bases; nucleotides outside the gene matches: 3. The CDR3 covers 15 residues. Germline V gives CDR1 KGHDR, CDR2 SFDVKD. Here the CDR3 reads CATSDGQGAAQPQHF. The CDR3 DNA is TGTGCCACCAGTGATGGACAGGGGGCGGCTCAGCCCCAGCATTTT.